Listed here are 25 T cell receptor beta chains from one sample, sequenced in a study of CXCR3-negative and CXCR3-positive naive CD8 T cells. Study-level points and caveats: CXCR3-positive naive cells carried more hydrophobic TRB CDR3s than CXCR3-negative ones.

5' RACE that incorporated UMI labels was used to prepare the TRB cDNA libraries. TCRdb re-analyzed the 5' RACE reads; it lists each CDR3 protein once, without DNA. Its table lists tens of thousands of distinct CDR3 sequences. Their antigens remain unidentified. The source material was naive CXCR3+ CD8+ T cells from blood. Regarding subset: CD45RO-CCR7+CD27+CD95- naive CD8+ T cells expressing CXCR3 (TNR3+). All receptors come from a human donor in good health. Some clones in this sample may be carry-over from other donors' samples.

The CDR3 sequence: CSALWQGSAEAFF. V and J are TRBV20-1 and TRBJ1-1; without DNA, the TCRdb call of TRBD1 cannot be checked. The CDR3 consists of 13 residues. Germline V gives CDR1 DFQATT, CDR2 SNEGSKA (reference sequence).

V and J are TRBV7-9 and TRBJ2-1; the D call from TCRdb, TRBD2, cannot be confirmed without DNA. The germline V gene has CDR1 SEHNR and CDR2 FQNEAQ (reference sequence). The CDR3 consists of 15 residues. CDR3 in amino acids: CASSLEGTSPHEQFF. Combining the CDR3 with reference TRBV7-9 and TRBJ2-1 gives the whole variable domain DTGVSQNPRHKITKRGQNVTFRCDPISEHNRLYWYRQTLGQGPEFLTYFQNEAQLEKSRLLSDRFSAERPKGSFSTLEIQRTEQGDSAMYLCASSLEGTSPHEQFFGPGTRLTVL.

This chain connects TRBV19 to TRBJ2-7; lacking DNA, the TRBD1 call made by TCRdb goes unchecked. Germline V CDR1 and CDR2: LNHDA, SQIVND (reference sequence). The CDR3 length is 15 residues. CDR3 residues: CASSPSRDSSYEQYF.

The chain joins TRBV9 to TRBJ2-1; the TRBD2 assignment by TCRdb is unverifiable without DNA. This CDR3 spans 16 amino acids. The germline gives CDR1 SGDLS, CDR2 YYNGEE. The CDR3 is CASSARLAGGLGEQFF.

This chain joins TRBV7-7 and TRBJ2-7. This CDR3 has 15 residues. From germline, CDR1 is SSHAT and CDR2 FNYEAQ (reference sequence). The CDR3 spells CASGLAPGKAYEQYF.

Here the CDR3 reads CASSGDSKETQYF. This sequence joins TRBV18 and TRBJ2-5; no DNA is available, so the TRBD1 call from TCRdb remains unchecked. Germline lookup yields CDR1 KGHSH and CDR2 LQKENI. The CDR3 is made up of 13 amino acids.

The CDR3 spells CSVEGTSGVYNEQFF. This sequence joins TRBV29-1 and TRBJ2-1; without DNA, the TCRdb call of TRBD2 cannot be checked. The CDR3 has 15 residues. CDR1 is SQVTM, CDR2 ANQGSEA, per germline.

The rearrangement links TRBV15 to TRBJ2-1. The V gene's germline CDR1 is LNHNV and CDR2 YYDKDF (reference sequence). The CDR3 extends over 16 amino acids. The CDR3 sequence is CATSRGFEVASHEQFF. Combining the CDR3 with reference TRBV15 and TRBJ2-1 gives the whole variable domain DAMVIQNPRYQVTQFGKPVTLSCSQTLNHNVMYWYQQKSSQAPKLLFHYYDKDFNNEADTPDNFQSRRPNTSFCFLDIRSPGLGDTAMYLCATSRGFEVASHEQFFGPGTRLTVL.

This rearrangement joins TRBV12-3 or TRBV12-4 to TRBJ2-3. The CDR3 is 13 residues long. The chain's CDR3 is CASKADRTDTQYF.

This CDR3 reads CSASHSGSYEQYF. The rearrangement joins TRBV20-1 to TRBJ2-7; lacking DNA, the TRBD2 call made by TCRdb goes unchecked. The germline V gene encodes CDR1 DFQATT and CDR2 SNEGSKA (reference sequence). The CDR3 has 13 residues.

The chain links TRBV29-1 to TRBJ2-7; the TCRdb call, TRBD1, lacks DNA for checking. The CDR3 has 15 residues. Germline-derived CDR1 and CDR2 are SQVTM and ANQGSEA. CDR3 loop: CSVEDGDTLYGEQYF.

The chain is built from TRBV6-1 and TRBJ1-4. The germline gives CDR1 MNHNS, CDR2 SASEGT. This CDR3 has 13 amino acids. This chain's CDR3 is CASSGWPNEKLFF.

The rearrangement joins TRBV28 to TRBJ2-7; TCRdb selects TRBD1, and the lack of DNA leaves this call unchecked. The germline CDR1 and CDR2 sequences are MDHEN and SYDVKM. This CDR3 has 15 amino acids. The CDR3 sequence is CASSTNRGTSYEQYF.

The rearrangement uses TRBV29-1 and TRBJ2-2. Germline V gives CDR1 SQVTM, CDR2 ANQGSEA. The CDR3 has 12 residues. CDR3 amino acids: CSVEWGTGELFF.

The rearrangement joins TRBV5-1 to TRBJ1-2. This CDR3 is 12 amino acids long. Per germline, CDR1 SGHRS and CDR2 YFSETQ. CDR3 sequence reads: CASGWDRVGYTF. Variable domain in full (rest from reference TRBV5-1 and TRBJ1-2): KAGVTQTPRYLIKTRGQQVTLSCSPISGHRSVSWYQQTPGQGLQFLFEYFSETQRNKGNFPGRFSGRQFSNSRSEMNVSTLELGDSALYLCASGWDRVGYTFGSGTRLTVV.

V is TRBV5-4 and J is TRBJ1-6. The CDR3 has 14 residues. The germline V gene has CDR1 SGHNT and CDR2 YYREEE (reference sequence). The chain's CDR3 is CASSLAQDNSPLHF.

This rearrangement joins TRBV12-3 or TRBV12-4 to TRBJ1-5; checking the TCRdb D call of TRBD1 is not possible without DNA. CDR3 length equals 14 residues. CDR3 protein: CASSLDTQYQPQHF.

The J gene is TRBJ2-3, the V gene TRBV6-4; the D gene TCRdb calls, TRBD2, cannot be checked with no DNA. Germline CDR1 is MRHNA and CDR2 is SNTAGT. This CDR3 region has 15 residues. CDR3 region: CASRRDYLGTDTQYF.

The CDR3 spells CASSSRTGAYEQYF. The chain recombines TRBV7-9 with TRBJ2-7; the D gene TCRdb calls, TRBD1, cannot be checked with no DNA. The germline V gene encodes CDR1 SEHNR and CDR2 FQNEAQ (reference sequence). The CDR3 runs 14 residues. Drawing the rest from reference TRBV7-9 and TRBJ2-7, the complete variable domain is DTGVSQNPRHKITKRGQNVTFRCDPISEHNRLYWYRQTLGQGPEFLTYFQNEAQLEKSRLLSDRFSAERPKGSFSTLEIQRTEQGDSAMYLCASSSRTGAYEQYFGPGTRLTVT.

This CDR3 is CASSVARGTEAFF. The rearrangement links TRBV9 to TRBJ1-1. This CDR3 has 13 amino acids. The germline V gene has CDR1 SGDLS and CDR2 YYNGEE. The full variable domain, in which reference TRBV9 and TRBJ1-1 provide the parts outside the CDR3, is DSGVTQTPKHLITATGQRVTLRCSPRSGDLSVYWYQQSLDQGLQFLIQYYNGEERAKGNILERFSAQQFPDLHSELNLSSLELGDSALYFCASSVARGTEAFFGQGTRLTVV.

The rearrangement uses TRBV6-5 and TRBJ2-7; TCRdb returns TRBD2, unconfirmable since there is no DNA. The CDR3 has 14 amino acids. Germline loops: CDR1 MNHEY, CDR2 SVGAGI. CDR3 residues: CASSYTLDPNEQYF.

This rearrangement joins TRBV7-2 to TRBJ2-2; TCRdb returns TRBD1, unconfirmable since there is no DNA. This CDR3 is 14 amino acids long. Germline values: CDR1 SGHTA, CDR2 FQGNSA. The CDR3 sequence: CASSQGPYTGELFF.

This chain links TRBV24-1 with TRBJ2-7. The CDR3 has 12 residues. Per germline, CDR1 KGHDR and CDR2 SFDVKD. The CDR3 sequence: CATSDSANEQYF.

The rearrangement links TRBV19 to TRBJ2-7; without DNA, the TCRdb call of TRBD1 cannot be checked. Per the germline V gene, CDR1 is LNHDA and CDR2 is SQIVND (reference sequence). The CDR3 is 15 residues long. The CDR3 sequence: CASSSRGTNLAEQYF.

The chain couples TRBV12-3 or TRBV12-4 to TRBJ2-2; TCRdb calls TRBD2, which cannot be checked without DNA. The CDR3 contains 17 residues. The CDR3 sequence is CASSTLAGGVNTGELFF.